This T cell receptor beta chain originates from a study of shared clonotypes between healthy human individuals. Trimming took 5 bases from V and 2 from J; bases not matched to a gene: 5. Germline V CDR1 and CDR2: SGHRS, YFSETQ. The CDR3 loop spans 14 amino acids. The assay was immunoSEQ multiplex PCR, and TCRdb's table has in-frame clones only and misses some. The data contain about 99,000 clones, approximately 44% of them singletons. The sequence was collected from a woman in her thirties or forties in good health. Some clones in this sample may be carry-over from other donors' samples. The sequencing sample was made of PBMCs. V is TRBV5-1 and J is TRBJ1-1; TRBD1 aligns across 8 bases. The CDR3, as DNA: TGCGCCAGCAGTGGGACAGGCCACAACACTGAAGCTTTCTTT. It encodes CASSGTGHNTEAFF.